What follows describes a single TCR beta chain. The antigen remains undetermined. The record originates from a study of cytomegalovirus exposure and HLA in healthy donors. Trimming at V came to 6 bases and at J to 5 bases, leaving 4 bases not matched to a gene. Germline CDR1 reads SGHAT; CDR2 reads FQNNGV. The CDR3 consists of 15 residues. Participants comprised healthy donors of bone marrow. The PCR made use of 60 Vbeta and 13 Jbeta primers. Profiling relied on immunoSEQ multiplex PCR, and the TCRdb table lists in-frame clones only, not all of them. Of 150,000 to 200,000 clones in the sample, about 80% were seen once. Findings and caveats of the study: Cytomegalovirus status was reportedly diagnosed by the classifier with high sensitivity and specificity. Presence/absence analyses assumed roughly uniform sequencing depth across donors, which may not hold.

The sequenced sample consisted of PBMCs. This chain uses TRBV11-2 with TRBJ2-2; TRBD2 agrees at 12 bases. The receptor comes from a man between 40 and 49 years old in good health and CMV-seropositive. CDR3 in DNA: TGTGCCAGCAGAACCGGGACTAGCGGGACCGGGGAGCTGTTTTTT. This encodes CASRTGTSGTGELFF.